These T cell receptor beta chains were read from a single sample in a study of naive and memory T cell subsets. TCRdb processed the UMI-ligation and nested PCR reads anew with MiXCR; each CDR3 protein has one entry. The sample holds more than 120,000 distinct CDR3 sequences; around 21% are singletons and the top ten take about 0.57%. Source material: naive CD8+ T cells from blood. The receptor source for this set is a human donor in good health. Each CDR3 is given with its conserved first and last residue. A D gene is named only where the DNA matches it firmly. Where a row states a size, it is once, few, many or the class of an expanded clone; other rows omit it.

CDR3 DNA: TGCGCCAGCAGCTTGTCGCGAGGGGATTTCTACAATGAGCAGTTCTTC
CDR3 protein: CASSLSRGDFYNEQFF
V gene: TRBV5-1
J gene: TRBJ2-1
clone size: few
D gene: NA

CDR3 DNA: TGTGCCAGCAGGCCCGGGACAACGAGCACAGATACGCAGTATTTT
CDR3 protein: CASRPGTTSTDTQYF
V gene: TRBV6-5
J gene: TRBJ2-3
clone size: few
D gene: NA

CDR3 DNA: TGCAGTGCTTTAGCTTACAGCTCCTACGAGCAGTACTTC
CDR3 protein: CSALAYSSYEQYF
V gene: TRBV20-1
J gene: TRBJ2-7
clone size: few
D gene: NA

CDR3 DNA: TGTGCCAGCAGCTCCCCTCGTCCCGGGGACACTGAAGCTTTCTTT
CDR3 protein: CASSSPRPGDTEAFF
V gene: TRBV7-9
J gene: TRBJ1-1
clone size: few
D gene: NA

CDR3 DNA: TGCAGCGTTGTCAGCACCGGGGAGCTGTTTTTT
CDR3 protein: CSVVSTGELFF
V gene: TRBV29-1
J gene: TRBJ2-2
clone size: NA
D gene: NA

CDR3 DNA: TGTGCCAGCAGTTTAAACGACCCCCACTATGGCTACACCTTC
CDR3 protein: CASSLNDPHYGYTF
V gene: TRBV12-3/TRBV12-4
J gene: TRBJ1-2
clone size: few
D gene: NA

CDR3 DNA: TGCGCCAGCAGCCAAGACGGGCAAAGCTCCTATAATTCACCCCTCCACTTT
CDR3 protein: CASSQDGQSSYNSPLHF
V gene: TRBV4-3
J gene: TRBJ1-6
clone size: NA
D gene: NA

CDR3 DNA: TGCAGCGTTGAAGGGACTAAGACCTACGAGCAGTACTTC
CDR3 protein: CSVEGTKTYEQYF
V gene: TRBV29-1
J gene: TRBJ2-7
clone size: few
D gene: NA

CDR3 DNA: TGTGCCAGCAGTTTTCGAGCGGGGGAGACCCAGTACTTC
CDR3 protein: CASSFRAGETQYF
V gene: TRBV12-3/TRBV12-4
J gene: TRBJ2-5
clone size: NA
D gene: TRBD2

CDR3 DNA: TGTGCCAGCACGTTTTTAGCGGGAGGCCCATTAGATGAGCAGTTCTTC
CDR3 protein: CASTFLAGGPLDEQFF
V gene: TRBV6-2/TRBV6-3
J gene: TRBJ2-1
clone size: few
D gene: TRBD2

CDR3 DNA: TGTGCCAGCAGCTTAGAACTAGCGGGAACCAATGAGCAGTTCTTC
CDR3 protein: CASSLELAGTNEQFF
V gene: TRBV11-2
J gene: TRBJ2-1
clone size: few
D gene: TRBD2

CDR3 DNA: TGTGCCACCAACCTGGGGGGTTCGAGCGAGCAGTACTTC
CDR3 protein: CATNLGGSSEQYF
V gene: TRBV27
J gene: TRBJ2-7
clone size: few
D gene: NA

CDR3 DNA: TGTGCCAGCAGTTTATCCCCTTTCTCCTACAATGAGCAGTTCTTC
CDR3 protein: CASSLSPFSYNEQFF
V gene: TRBV28
J gene: TRBJ2-1
clone size: NA
D gene: NA

CDR3 DNA: TGTGCCAGCAACGAACTAGCGGGAGGAACCAATGAGCAGTTCTTC
CDR3 protein: CASNELAGGTNEQFF
V gene: TRBV6-5
J gene: TRBJ2-1
clone size: NA
D gene: TRBD2

CDR3 DNA: TGCAGTGCTGGAACCCGACGAAACTCCTACGAGCAGTACTTC
CDR3 protein: CSAGTRRNSYEQYF
V gene: TRBV20-1
J gene: TRBJ2-7
clone size: NA
D gene: NA

CDR3 DNA: TGTGCCAGCAGCCTAATCGGACCTGGGCCTTTCTTT
CDR3 protein: CASSLIGPGPFF
V gene: TRBV7-2
J gene: TRBJ1-1
clone size: few
D gene: NA

CDR3 DNA: TGTGCTAGTGGTTGGGGGGGGGATGAGCAGTTCTTC
CDR3 protein: CASGWGGDEQFF
V gene: TRBV12-5
J gene: TRBJ2-1
clone size: NA
D gene: TRBD2

CDR3 DNA: TGTGCCAGCAGCGGAAGGAATACAGGGGTCGGGCAGCCCCAGCATTTT
CDR3 protein: CASSGRNTGVGQPQHF
V gene: TRBV27
J gene: TRBJ1-5
clone size: NA
D gene: TRBD1

CDR3 DNA: TGTGCCATCAGTGAGCCACGGGCCCCGAAAGACGACGAGCAGTACTTC
CDR3 protein: CAISEPRAPKDDEQYF
V gene: TRBV10-3
J gene: TRBJ2-7
clone size: NA
D gene: NA

CDR3 DNA: TGTGCCAGCCCCGGAGGGGGGAGGGAGGCCCCAGATACGCAGTATTTT
CDR3 protein: CASPGGGREAPDTQYF
V gene: TRBV28
J gene: TRBJ2-3
clone size: few
D gene: NA

CDR3 DNA: TGTGCCAGCAGCTCCCCGACTGCACCTGCTGAGCAGTTCTTC
CDR3 protein: CASSSPTAPAEQFF
V gene: TRBV11-2
J gene: TRBJ2-1
clone size: few
D gene: NA

CDR3 DNA: TGTGCCAGCGACGTAGTCGCCCAATACAATGAGCAGTTCTTC
CDR3 protein: CASDVVAQYNEQFF
V gene: TRBV6-1
J gene: TRBJ2-1
clone size: NA
D gene: NA

CDR3 DNA: TGTGCCAGCAACCGGGACAGCAACACCGGGGAGCTGTTTTTT
CDR3 protein: CASNRDSNTGELFF
V gene: TRBV6-5
J gene: TRBJ2-2
clone size: few
D gene: TRBD1

CDR3 DNA: TGTGCCAGTAGTGAGTGGGGGCCAGAGACCCAGTACTTC
CDR3 protein: CASSEWGPETQYF
V gene: TRBV19
J gene: TRBJ2-5
clone size: NA
D gene: NA

CDR3 DNA: TGTGCCAGCAGCGATGTATACGAGCAGTACTTC
CDR3 protein: CASSDVYEQYF
V gene: TRBV12-3/TRBV12-4
J gene: TRBJ2-7
clone size: few
D gene: NA

CDR3 DNA: TGCGCCAGCAGCCAGCAGGGGGGTAGCAATCAGCCCCAGCATTTT
CDR3 protein: CASSQQGGSNQPQHF
V gene: TRBV4-1
J gene: TRBJ1-5
clone size: once
D gene: TRBD1

CDR3 DNA: TGTGCCACCAGCAGAGTCCGGGGGATGGTTGATGGCGAGCAGTACTTC
CDR3 protein: CATSRVRGMVDGEQYF
V gene: TRBV15
J gene: TRBJ2-7
clone size: few
D gene: NA

CDR3 DNA: TGTGCCAGCAGACACAGGGGAGGGTACGAGCAGTACTTC
CDR3 protein: CASRHRGGYEQYF
V gene: TRBV25-1
J gene: TRBJ2-7
clone size: NA
D gene: NA

CDR3 DNA: TGTGCCAGCAGCTTAGCGACGGGAGCCTCCTACAATGAGCAGTTCTTC
CDR3 protein: CASSLATGASYNEQFF
V gene: TRBV7-6
J gene: TRBJ2-1
clone size: few
D gene: NA

CDR3 DNA: TGTGCCAGCAGTTTATCGACTCGGGCGCAGTACAATGAGCAGTTCTTC
CDR3 protein: CASSLSTRAQYNEQFF
V gene: TRBV27
J gene: TRBJ2-1
clone size: few
D gene: NA

CDR3 DNA: TGTGCCAGCAGCTTAGGCCTGTCCGAAGCTTTCTTT
CDR3 protein: CASSLGLSEAFF
V gene: TRBV7-9
J gene: TRBJ1-1
clone size: many
D gene: NA

CDR3 DNA: TGTGCCAGCAGCTTAGCGGGAGGCTATGAGCAGTTCTTC
CDR3 protein: CASSLAGGYEQFF
V gene: TRBV7-9
J gene: TRBJ2-1
clone size: NA
D gene: NA

CDR3 DNA: TGTGCCAGCAGTCCCGACCGGGACCAGTACAATGAGCAGTTCTTC
CDR3 protein: CASSPDRDQYNEQFF
V gene: TRBV6-2/TRBV6-3
J gene: TRBJ2-1
clone size: few
D gene: NA

CDR3 DNA: TGCGCCAGCAGCTGGACAGGCCAGGGAGGCTACACCTTC
CDR3 protein: CASSWTGQGGYTF
V gene: TRBV5-1
J gene: TRBJ1-2
clone size: few
D gene: TRBD1

CDR3 DNA: TGTGCCGGGAGGGACAGATTTCCAGGAAACACCATATATTTT
CDR3 protein: CAGRDRFPGNTIYF
V gene: TRBV28
J gene: TRBJ1-3
clone size: NA
D gene: TRBD1

CDR3 DNA: TGCGCCAGCAGGCGATCCATGAACACTGAAGCTTTCTTT
CDR3 protein: CASRRSMNTEAFF
V gene: TRBV5-1
J gene: TRBJ1-1
clone size: NA
D gene: NA

CDR3 DNA: TGCGCCAGCAGCCAAGGTTGGGGGGCTGGAGATACGCAGTATTTT
CDR3 protein: CASSQGWGAGDTQYF
V gene: TRBV4-1
J gene: TRBJ2-3
clone size: few
D gene: NA

CDR3 DNA: TGTGCCAGTAGTATAGCCGCGGGGGCCTACAATGAGCAGTTCTTC
CDR3 protein: CASSIAAGAYNEQFF
V gene: TRBV19
J gene: TRBJ2-1
clone size: few
D gene: TRBD2

CDR3 DNA: TGTGCCAGCCAGCCCGTAGCCTACAATGAGCAGTTCTTC
CDR3 protein: CASQPVAYNEQFF
V gene: TRBV28
J gene: TRBJ2-1
clone size: many
D gene: NA

CDR3 DNA: TGTGCCAGCAGTTTATTCGGGACGGTCTACGAGCAGTACTTC
CDR3 protein: CASSLFGTVYEQYF
V gene: TRBV28
J gene: TRBJ2-7
clone size: NA
D gene: NA

CDR3 DNA: TGTGCCAGCAGCCCCTCGGACTTTATCTCCTACAATGAGCAGTTCTTC
CDR3 protein: CASSPSDFISYNEQFF
V gene: TRBV5-5
J gene: TRBJ2-1
clone size: few
D gene: NA

CDR3 DNA: TGTGCCAGCAGTTTGCTAGCGGGAGTAATCCAAGAGACCCAGTACTTC
CDR3 protein: CASSLLAGVIQETQYF
V gene: TRBV28
J gene: TRBJ2-5
clone size: few
D gene: TRBD2

CDR3 DNA: TGTGCCAGCGGGAGCGGGAGAGTTTTGGATGAGCAGTTCTTC
CDR3 protein: CASGSGRVLDEQFF
V gene: TRBV2
J gene: TRBJ2-1
clone size: NA
D gene: TRBD2

CDR3 DNA: TGTGCCACCAGTGATCCCCGTGGAAACTATGGCTACACCTTC
CDR3 protein: CATSDPRGNYGYTF
V gene: TRBV24-1
J gene: TRBJ1-2
clone size: few
D gene: NA

CDR3 DNA: TGCAGCGTTAAAGTGGCGTGGGAGCAGTACTTC
CDR3 protein: CSVKVAWEQYF
V gene: TRBV29-1
J gene: TRBJ2-7
clone size: NA
D gene: NA

CDR3 DNA: TGTGCCAGCAGGGTCCTCGGGACAGACAATCAGCCCCAGCATTTT
CDR3 protein: CASRVLGTDNQPQHF
V gene: TRBV28
J gene: TRBJ1-5
clone size: many
D gene: TRBD1

CDR3 DNA: TGTGCCAGCAGCTTAGGATCAGGGTTTCAAGAGACCCAGTACTTC
CDR3 protein: CASSLGSGFQETQYF
V gene: TRBV7-2
J gene: TRBJ2-5
clone size: NA
D gene: NA

CDR3 DNA: TGTGCCAGCAGCCCTGTCAGCAGGGGCGAAGAAAAACTGTTTTTT
CDR3 protein: CASSPVSRGEEKLFF
V gene: TRBV7-9
J gene: TRBJ1-4
clone size: NA
D gene: NA

CDR3 DNA: TGTGCCAGCAGTCCAGGCACCCAAGATGAAGCTTTCTTT
CDR3 protein: CASSPGTQDEAFF
V gene: TRBV25-1
J gene: TRBJ1-1
clone size: few
D gene: NA

CDR3 DNA: TGTGCCAGCAGTCGACCAGGATTAGCCAAAAACATTCAGTACTTC
CDR3 protein: CASSRPGLAKNIQYF
V gene: TRBV28
J gene: TRBJ2-4
clone size: few
D gene: NA

CDR3 DNA: TGTGCCAGCAGTCTACAGGGGTCGGGGAACAATGAGCAGTTCTTC
CDR3 protein: CASSLQGSGNNEQFF
V gene: TRBV12-3/TRBV12-4
J gene: TRBJ2-1
clone size: NA
D gene: TRBD1

CDR3 DNA: TGTGCCAGCAGCCGTTCACTAGCGGGAGGATGGGGCACAGATACGCAGTATTTT
CDR3 protein: CASSRSLAGGWGTDTQYF
V gene: TRBV7-7
J gene: TRBJ2-3
clone size: NA
D gene: TRBD2

CDR3 DNA: TGTGCCAGCAACCTACTTCAGGGCGCCGAGCAGTACTTC
CDR3 protein: CASNLLQGAEQYF
V gene: TRBV28
J gene: TRBJ2-7
clone size: few
D gene: NA

CDR3 DNA: TGTGCCAGCAGTTGGGACCTATCGGGGGGCTACACCTTC
CDR3 protein: CASSWDLSGGYTF
V gene: TRBV28
J gene: TRBJ1-2
clone size: NA
D gene: NA